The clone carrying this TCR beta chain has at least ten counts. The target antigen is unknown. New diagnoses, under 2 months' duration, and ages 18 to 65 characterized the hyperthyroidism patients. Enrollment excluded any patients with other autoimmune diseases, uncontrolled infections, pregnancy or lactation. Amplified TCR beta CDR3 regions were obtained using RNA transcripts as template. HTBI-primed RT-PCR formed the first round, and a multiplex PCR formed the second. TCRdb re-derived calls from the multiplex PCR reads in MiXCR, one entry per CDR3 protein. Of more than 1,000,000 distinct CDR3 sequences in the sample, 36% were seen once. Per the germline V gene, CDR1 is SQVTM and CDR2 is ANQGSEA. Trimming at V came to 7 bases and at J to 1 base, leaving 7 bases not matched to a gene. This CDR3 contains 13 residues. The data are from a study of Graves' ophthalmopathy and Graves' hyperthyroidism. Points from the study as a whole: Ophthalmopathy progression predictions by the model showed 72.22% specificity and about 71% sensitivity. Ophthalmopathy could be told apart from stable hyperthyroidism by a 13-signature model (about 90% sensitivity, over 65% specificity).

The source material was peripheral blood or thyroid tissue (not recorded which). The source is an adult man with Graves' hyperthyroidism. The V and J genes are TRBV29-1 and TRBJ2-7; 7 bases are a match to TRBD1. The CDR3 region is CSGWDSGSYEQYF. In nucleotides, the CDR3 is TGCAGCGGGTGGGACAGTGGATCCTACGAGCAGTACTTC.